Each of the 28 T cell receptor beta chains below was sequenced from the same sample in a study of T cell responses to AZD1222 COVID-19 vaccine. Measured with immunoSEQ multiplex PCR; TCRdb has only the in-frame clones, and not every one. Among 150,000 to 200,000 clones, under 95% were seen once, and the ten largest hold 1% to 1.5%. The specimen was peripheral blood, collected 28 days after the second AZD1222 dose. These receptor sequences come from an adult who received the AZD1222 COVID-19 vaccine.

The gene calls are TRBV29-1 and TRBJ2-3; 11 positions agree with TRBD1. The CDR3 has 16 residues. J lost 1 base, V lost 7 bases, and 10 bases had no gene match. CDR1 and CDR2 from the germline V gene are SQVTM and ANQGSEA. Here the CDR3 DNA reads TGCAGCGCCCGGACAGGGGGCTATGAGGGCACAGATACGCAGTATTTT. As protein: CSARTGGYEGTDTQYF.

This clone occurred once. The chain combines TRBV2 with TRBJ2-1; unclear D gene. V lost 1 base and J lost 4, with 8 bases in between. The CDR3 spans 14 residues. Germline V gene lookup returns CDR1 SNHLY and CDR2 FYNNEI. CDR3 in DNA: TGTGCCAGCAGTGAAGACCCTAGATACAATGAGCAGTTCTTC. It is translated as CASSEDPRYNEQFF.

The V call is TRBV13, the J call TRBJ2-7; 9 bases agree with TRBD1. This CDR3 comprises 16 residues. The V segment lost 0 bases and the J segment 1 base; nucleotides outside the gene matches: 4. Germline V gene lookup returns CDR1 PRHDT and CDR2 FYEKMQ (reference sequence). CDR3 amino acids: CASSLGGQGRSYEQYF. The CDR3 region has the DNA TGTGCCAGCAGCTTAGGGGGACAGGGCCGGTCCTACGAGCAGTACTTC.

The chain employs TRBV10-2 and TRBJ1-4; D unclear. V lost 4 bases and J 0 bases, leaving 9 bases between the germline ends. The CDR3 sequence is 15 residues long. CDR1 is WSHSY and CDR2 is SAAADI in the germline V gene. CDR3 in DNA: TGCGCCAGCAGTGGGATTATTGCAACTAATGAAAAACTGTTTTTT. This gives the protein CASSGIIATNEKLFF.

The V call is TRBV29-1, the J call TRBJ2-7; possible D gene TRBD2, 5 bases. V was shortened by 4 bases and J by 6 bases, with 13 bases between the two germline ends. There are 12 residues in the CDR3. CDR1 SQVTM and CDR2 ANQGSEA come from the germline V gene. CDR3: CSVVEGVGEQYF. Here the CDR3 DNA reads TGCAGCGTTGTAGAGGGCGTGGGCGAGCAGTACTTC.

V and J are TRBV12-3 or TRBV12-4 and TRBJ1-2; D is undetermined. Trimming removed 5 bases at V and 8 bases at J, with 15 bases between. The CDR3 contains 13 residues. The CDR3 DNA is TGTGCCAGCAGTCTGGAGGGCGTTAAGGGCTACACCTTC. Protein: CASSLEGVKGYTF.

The V and J genes are TRBV28 and TRBJ2-3; 10 nucleotides agree with TRBD1. V lost 2 bases to trimming and J lost 2 bases; unmatched junction nucleotides: 1. CDR1 is MDHEN, CDR2 SYDVKM, per germline. The length of the CDR3 is 15 residues. The CDR3, as DNA: TGTGCCAGCAGTTTAGGGACAGGGGACACAGATACGCAGTATTTT. Translation: CASSLGTGDTDTQYF.

This clone was observed a handful of times. CDR3 protein: CASSLATVANYGYTF. The CDR3 DNA follows: TGTGCCAGCAGCTTGGCAACAGTAGCTAACTATGGCTACACCTTC. The genes are TRBV5-5 and TRBJ1-2, with D uncertain. The germline V gene encodes CDR1 SGHKS and CDR2 YYEKEE (reference sequence). Trimming shortened V by 0 bases and J by 0 bases, and 9 bases separated the two germline ends. The CDR3 is 15 amino acids.

The J gene is TRBJ1-4, the V gene TRBV18; TRBD1 is a possible D gene (5 bases). This CDR3 spans 15 amino acids. V was trimmed by 1 base and J by 8 bases, leaving 14 bases between them. Germline V gives CDR1 KGHSH, CDR2 LQKENI. For the CDR3, the DNA is TGTGCCAGCTCACCACGGCCAGGGAGCGGAGAAAAACTGTTTTTT. Amino acid sequence: CASSPRPGSGEKLFF. The full variable domain, completed using reference TRBV18 and TRBJ1-4, is NAGVMQNPRHLVRRRGQEARLRCSPMKGHSHVYWYRQLPEEGLKFMVYLQKENIIDESGMPKERFSAEFPKEGPSILRIQQVVRGDSAAYFCASSPRPGSGEKLFFGSGTQLSVL.

The J gene is TRBJ1-1, the V gene TRBV7-9, with D possibly being TRBD1 (5 bases). The CDR3 sequence is 18 residues long. Trimming left V 0 bases short and J 0 bases short, with 17 bases between. CDR1 is SEHNR, CDR2 FQNEAQ, per germline (reference sequence). The CDR3 sequence: CASSLAGFPGSLNTEAFF. DNA of the CDR3: TGTGCCAGCAGCTTAGCAGGTTTCCCAGGGTCCTTGAACACTGAAGCTTTCTTT.

The CDR3 DNA follows: TGTGCCAGTAGTTTCAGATGGAGGAACCCTAATTCACCCCTCCACTTT. The encoded protein is CASSFRWRNPNSPLHF. The chain joins TRBV19 to TRBJ1-6; no firm D call. Looked up from germline, CDR1 is LNHDA and CDR2 is SQIVND (reference sequence). Deletions cut 5 bases from V and 6 bases from J, with 17 bases between. CDR3 length equals 16 residues.

The V gene is TRBV7-9, the J gene TRBJ1-2; the match to TRBD1 covers 7 bases. CDR1 and CDR2 (germline): SEHNR, FQNEAQ (reference sequence). With 5 bases clipped from V and 5 bases from J, the junction kept 8 bases outside the gene matches. The CDR3 has 14 residues. This CDR3 is CASSPGKGAYGYTF. CDR3 DNA sequence: TGTGCCAGCAGCCCCGGGAAGGGGGCTTATGGCTACACCTTC.

The chain has TRBV3-1 (or the pseudogene TRBV3-2) and TRBJ2-7; 8 bases align to TRBD1. This CDR3 is built from 15 residues. The J segment lost 2 bases and the V segment lost 3 bases, leaving 6 bases of the junction unmatched. Germline-derived CDR1 and CDR2 are LGHDT and YNNKEL (reference sequence). CDR3 nucleotides: TGTGCCAGCAGCCACCCGACAGGGGAGACCTACGAGCAGTACTTC. As protein: CASSHPTGETYEQYF.

The J gene is TRBJ1-2, the V gene TRBV6-4; 10 positions agree with TRBD1. This CDR3 has 13 residues. The germline V gene encodes CDR1 MRHNA and CDR2 SNTAGT. The V segment lost 2 bases and the J segment 10 bases; nucleotides outside the gene matches: 4. The CDR3 loop reads CASSDLGQGIYTF. The CDR3 nucleotides are TGTGCCAGCAGTGACCTGGGACAGGGGATCTACACCTTC.

This chain uses TRBV27 with TRBJ1-1; the D gene is possibly TRBD1 (6 bases). CDR1 and CDR2 from the germline V gene are MNHEY and SMNVEV (reference sequence). This CDR3 contains 13 residues. Trimming removed 3 bases at V and 7 bases at J, with 12 bases between. The DNA for the CDR3 is TGTGCCAGCAGTTTCAAGGGGGGTAGTGAAGCTTTCTTT. It translates to CASSFKGGSEAFF.

The rearrangement links TRBV7-9 to TRBJ1-3; D unresolved. The CDR3 has 15 amino acids. Trimming removed 0 bases from V and 0 bases from J, with 6 bases in between. Looked up from germline, CDR1 is SEHNR and CDR2 is FQNEAQ (reference sequence). The CDR3 here is CASSLAPYSGNTIYF. The CDR3 DNA is TGTGCCAGCAGCTTAGCCCCCTACTCTGGAAACACCATATATTTT. Supplemented by reference TRBV7-9 and TRBJ1-3, the full variable domain reads DTGVSQNPRHKITKRGQNVTFRCDPISEHNRLYWYRQTLGQGPEFLTYFQNEAQLEKSRLLSDRFSAERPKGSFSTLEIQRTEQGDSAMYLCASSLAPYSGNTIYFGEGSWLTVV.

The rearrangement links TRBV10-3 to TRBJ2-1; perhaps TRBD1 as D (5 bases). The V gene lost 5 bases and the J gene lost 12 bases, with 20 bases spanning the gap. The CDR3 totals 14 residues. Germline lookup yields CDR1 ENHRY and CDR2 SYGVKD. CDR3 loop: CAISQGISTGGQFF. CDR3 DNA sequence: TGTGCCATCAGTCAAGGGATTAGCACAGGTGGGCAGTTCTTC.

V gene TRBV7-6 combines with J gene TRBJ1-2; tentatively, D is TRBD1 (6 bases). CDR1 SGHVS and CDR2 FNYEAQ come from the germline V gene. The CDR3 sequence is 16 residues long. V was cut by 1 base and J by 4 bases, with 16 bases left in between. CDR3: CASSLVDPGEGYGYTF. In DNA form, the CDR3 reads TGTGCCAGCAGCTTAGTCGATCCAGGGGAGGGCTATGGCTACACCTTC.

This clone was seen a single time. This chain connects TRBV4-2 to TRBJ2-1; 7 bases agree with TRBD2. CDR1 LGHNA and CDR2 YNFKEQ come from the germline V gene. Unmatched junction bases numbered 10, after V lost 3 bases and J lost 5 bases. The CDR3 runs 16 residues. The CDR3 nucleotides are TGTGCCAGCAGCCACCTGGGGGGGAGTTCCCACAATGAGCAGTTCTTC. This translates into CASSHLGGSSHNEQFF.

Comment on this clone: Other nucleotide sequences from this sample produce the same CDR3. The gene calls are TRBV28 and TRBJ1-1, with D possibly TRBD1 on 5 matching bases. Germline V gives CDR1 MDHEN, CDR2 SYDVKM. This CDR3 comprises 14 residues. The V gene lost 1 base and the J gene lost 2 bases, with 8 bases spanning the gap. CDR3 in DNA: TGTGCCAGCAGTTTATTTGGGGGAAACACTGAAGCTTTCTTT. Translation gives CASSLFGGNTEAFF. Supplemented by reference TRBV28 and TRBJ1-1, the full variable domain reads DVKVTQSSRYLVKRTGEKVFLECVQDMDHENMFWYRQDPGLGLRLIYFSYDVKMKEKGDIPEGYSVSREKKERFSLILESASTNQTSMYLCASSLFGGNTEAFFGQGTRLTVV.

V gene TRBV5-5 combines with J gene TRBJ1-5, with 10 bases matching TRBD1. CDR3 length: 16 residues. V shed 2 bases and J 6 bases; nucleotides not matched to a gene: 8. CDR1 and CDR2 (germline): SGHKS, YYEKEE (reference sequence). CDR3 coding DNA: TGTGCCAGCAGCTTTCAAGGGACAGGGGCTTCTCAGCCCCAGCATTTT. Protein sequence: CASSFQGTGASQPQHF.

The chain recombines TRBV11-2 with TRBJ2-3; D remains ambiguous. V lost 3 bases, J lost 3 bases, and 10 bases lay in between. This CDR3 spans 14 amino acids. Germline loops: CDR1 SGHAT, CDR2 FQNNGV. In DNA form, the CDR3 reads TGTGCCAGCAGCTTCGCCTCGTCTACAGATACGCAGTATTTT. Protein sequence: CASSFASSTDTQYF.

The V call is TRBV6-5, the J call TRBJ1-1; D ambiguous. The germline gives CDR1 MNHEY, CDR2 SVGAGI. The CDR3 is made up of 12 amino acids. The germline V and J ends were trimmed by 7 bases and 2 bases, with 8 bases remaining between them. CDR3 residues: CASMRANTEAFF. DNA of the CDR3: TGTGCCAGCATGCGCGCCAACACTGAAGCTTTCTTT.

This clone appeared once. V and J are TRBV14 and TRBJ2-3, with D perhaps given as TRBD1 or TRBD2 (6 bases each). Germline-derived CDR1 and CDR2 are SGHDN and FVKESK. The CDR3 contains 17 residues. V shed 0 bases and J shed 4 bases, with 17 bases lying between them. CDR3 nucleotide sequence: TGTGCCAGCAGCCAAGAGGCAGGGGTTCGGGGGCCAGATACGCAGTATTTT. The encoded protein is CASSQEAGVRGPDTQYF.

The gene calls are TRBV4-2 and TRBJ2-7, with D perhaps matching TRBD1 (5 bases). Germline V gene lookup returns CDR1 LGHNA and CDR2 YNFKEQ. Trimming stripped 2 bases from V and 5 bases from J, with 16 bases between. This CDR3 has 15 amino acids. The CDR3 loop is CASSQPGILEHEQYF. CDR3 in DNA: TGTGCCAGCAGCCAACCAGGGATTCTCGAGCACGAGCAGTACTTC.

The chain combines TRBV6-5 with TRBJ2-3; no firm D call. The germline V and J ends were trimmed by 6 bases and 2 bases, with 12 bases remaining between them. From germline, CDR1 is MNHEY and CDR2 SVGAGI. This CDR3 contains 14 residues. The CDR3 protein is CASSPTPFTDTQYF. The DNA of the CDR3 is TGTGCCAGCAGCCCCACTCCCTTCACAGATACGCAGTATTTT.

The chain combines TRBV2 with TRBJ1-2, with D maybe TRBD1 (5 bases). Germline lookup yields CDR1 SNHLY and CDR2 FYNNEI. The CDR3 consists of 13 residues. Trimming pared 9 bases from V and 4 bases from J, leaving 15 bases between. CDR3 sequence reads: CARTRGAGYGYTF. CDR3 sequence (DNA): TGTGCCAGAACCCGAGGGGCGGGCTATGGCTACACCTTC.

V is TRBV5-6 and J is TRBJ1-6; TRBD1 matches at 7 bases. The CDR3 length is 12 residues. After removal of 4 bases from V and 13 bases from J, the junction contained 5 bases not matched to a gene. Germline lookup yields CDR1 SGHDT and CDR2 YYEEEE. The CDR3 loop reads CASSLSRGPLHF. The CDR3 DNA is TGTGCCAGCAGCCTATCCAGGGGGCCCCTCCACTTT.